This entry describes one T cell receptor (beta chain). Its antigen is as yet unknown. These data belong to a study of T cells in tuberculosis. Turning to the study itself: A South African cohort included IGRA-negative adolescents, latently infected IGRA-positive adolescents and adults with active tuberculosis. Study-wide results and caveats: Using the GMM-specific repertoire gave around 88% accuracy versus 60% to 70% with motifs. Active tuberculosis cases were adults; controls were adolescents.

The CDR3 is made up of 11 amino acids. Germline V gene lookup returns CDR1 DFQATT and CDR2 SNEGSKA (reference sequence). V lost 5 bases to trimming and J lost 3 bases, with 8 bases between them. Latent tuberculosis screening used tuberculin skin test and IGRA at entry. Data came from immunoSEQ multiplex PCR; TCRdb stores just in-frame clones and leaves some out. The table shows fewer than 40,000 clones, with about 97% occurring only once. This receptor was obtained from a donor aged 10-30 years with latent tuberculosis or without tuberculosis infection. J is TRBJ2-7 and V is TRBV20-1; D is ambiguous. The sequenced sample consisted of PBMCs. Written as DNA, the CDR3 is TGCAGTGCTTCTCCCCTCTACGAGCAGTACTTC. Translation: CSASPLYEQYF.